This T cell receptor (beta chain) was captured in a study of T-cell reconstitution after alpha-beta-depleted transplantation in children. Study outcomes and limitations: Reported findings indicate that, about two months after transplant, alpha-beta T cells came from several hundred expanded clones, which were derived from non-depleted graft cells. Surviving recipient T cells and thymic progenitors accounted for the high day-60 TCRbeta diversity observed in some patients. Newly produced T cells mostly provided counts and TCRbeta diversity after one year, as hyperexpanded clones declined.

Note on this clonotype: What it binds is not known.

The CDR3 totals 17 residues. Per germline, CDR1 MGHRA and CDR2 YSYEKL. V gave up 0 bases and J gave up 4 bases; unmatched junction bases: 7. Library preparation (for TCRbeta) was performed with unique molecular identifiers. TCRdb fed the PCR reads into MiXCR, producing one record per CDR3 protein. Of 600,000 to 700,000 distinct CDR3 sequences listed, roughly 13% were seen once; the top ten hold 0.79%. The specimen was PBMCs, collected before TCRalphabeta/CD19-depleted stem cell transplant. The receptor's source is a girl aged 2 to 10 with congenital amegakaryocytic thrombocytopenia, due to receive a stem cell transplant. The chain has TRBV4-1 and TRBJ1-2; 11 positions match TRBD1. The DNA of the CDR3 is TGCGCCAGCAGCCAAGATACAGGACAGGGGGCGTTCTATGGCTACACCTTC. Its translation is CASSQDTGQGAFYGYTF.